The 22 T cell receptor beta chains below were found in one sample sequenced in a study of blood T cell repertoires in COVID-19. Sequencing was performed with immunoSEQ multiplex PCR; in TCRdb, only in-frame clones are kept and a portion is missing. The data contain about 170,000 clones, about four fifths of them seen just once; the ten biggest clones take up approximately 11%. Sequencing was done on a sample of peripheral blood. The receptors here all came from a man between 65 and 85 years old with active or convalescent COVID-19.

This CDR3 reads CASSPQTGGSGELFF. In DNA form, the CDR3 reads TGTGCCAGCAGTCCACAGACAGGGGGCTCCGGGGAGCTGTTTTTT. This rearrangement joins TRBV27 to TRBJ2-2; 10 nucleotides match TRBD1. This CDR3 has 15 residues. Trimming took 5 bases from V and 6 from J; bases not matched to a gene: 6. Germline values: CDR1 MNHEY, CDR2 SMNVEV (reference sequence).

The V gene is TRBV5-1, the J gene TRBJ2-1; 7 nucleotides line up with TRBD2. The CDR3 spans 15 residues. V lost 2 bases to trimming and J lost 3 bases; unmatched junction nucleotides: 5. In germline, CDR1 is SGHRS, CDR2 YFSETQ. The CDR3 sequence is CASSLRGEGYNEQFF. CDR3 DNA sequence: TGCGCCAGCAGCTTACGGGGGGAAGGCTACAATGAGCAGTTCTTC.

This chain uses TRBV4-3 with TRBJ2-2; TRBD1 agrees at 9 bases. The CDR3 length is 19 residues. Germline V gene lookup returns CDR1 LGHNA and CDR2 YSLEER. V was pared by 0 bases and J by 4 bases, with 12 bases of the junction left unmatched. This chain's CDR3 is CASSQEVPRDRVGTGELFF. CDR3 coding DNA: TGCGCCAGCAGCCAAGAGGTACCCCGGGACAGGGTGGGCACCGGGGAGCTGTTTTTT.

A note on this clone: One junction end does not reproduce the germline sequence, and a read error may be involved. The rearrangement joins TRBV5-1 to TRBJ2-1, with D tentatively TRBD1 (8 bases). Germline V lookup: CDR1 SGHRS, CDR2 YFSETQ. The CDR3 totals 17 residues. CDR3 DNA: TGCGCCAGCAGCTTGGCCGGGGGGACAGGCTCCCACAATGAGCAGTTCTTC. It specifies CASSLAGGTGSHNEQFF.

DNA of the CDR3: TGTGCCAGCAGCTTGGGCGGGGTAGGCACAGATACGCAGTATTTT. It yields the protein CASSLGGVGTDTQYF. V is TRBV5-4 and J is TRBJ2-3; the D gene is possibly TRBD2 (6 bases). The germline V gene encodes CDR1 SGHNT and CDR2 YYREEE (reference sequence). The CDR3 is 15 residues long. The ends were cut back, 0 bases at V and 1 base at J, with 9 bases in the middle.

The V and J genes are TRBV30 and TRBJ1-2; TRBD1 might be the D (5 bases). CDR3 length: 13 residues. Germline V gene data show CDR1 as GTSNPN and CDR2 as SVGIG (reference sequence). V lost 0 bases to trimming and J lost 7 bases, with 12 bases between them. CDR3 loop: CAWSVRGGSGYTF. Written as DNA, the CDR3 is TGTGCCTGGAGTGTACGGGGGGGGTCTGGCTACACCTTC.

J is TRBJ2-3 and V is TRBV6-4, with a weak D call TRBD1 (7 bases). The V gene lost 6 bases and the J gene lost 0 bases, with 16 bases spanning the gap. The CDR3 has 16 amino acids. CDR1 is MRHNA, CDR2 SNTAGT, per germline. The CDR3 sequence: CASSDTAGQSTDTQYF. The CDR3 DNA reads as TGTGCCAGCAGCGACACCGCGGGACAGAGCACAGATACGCAGTATTTT.

In this sample, this clone turned up a few times. The rearrangement links TRBV7-8 to TRBJ2-7; D remains unclear. The germline gives CDR1 SGHVS, CDR2 FQNEAQ. V shed 5 bases and J shed 3 bases, with 17 bases lying between them. The CDR3 is 15 residues long. The DNA of the CDR3 is TGTGCCAGCAGCCCGTCGACGTCAGGCCACTACGAGCAGTACTTC. It yields the protein CASSPSTSGHYEQYF.

V and J are TRBV6-2 or TRBV6-3 and TRBJ1-2; D is unresolved. The germline CDR1 and CDR2 sequences are MNHEY and SVGEGT. The ends were cut back, 2 bases at V and 12 bases at J, with 16 bases in the middle. The CDR3 has 13 amino acids. CDR3 sequence reads: CASSYAHLSFDTF. DNA for the CDR3: TGTGCCAGCAGTTACGCCCACCTATCTTTCGACACCTTC.

This chain uses TRBV28 with TRBJ2-7; D is uncertain. The CDR3 totals 14 residues. Germline V CDR1 and CDR2: MDHEN, SYDVKM. V lost 7 bases and J 2 bases, leaving 15 bases between the germline ends. The CDR3 nucleotides read TGTGCCAGCACCTCGCCCGGGTCGACCTACGAGCAGTACTTC. As protein: CASTSPGSTYEQYF.

The chain joins TRBV10-2 to TRBJ2-5; TRBD2 is a possible D gene (5 bases). Per germline, CDR1 WSHSY and CDR2 SAAADI. CDR3 size: 15 residues. The V gene lost 6 bases and the J gene lost 1 base, with 15 bases spanning the gap. CDR3 sequence reads: CASRGGVGLQETQYF. CDR3 coding DNA: TGCGCCAGCAGAGGAGGCGTCGGCCTCCAAGAGACCCAGTACTTC.

This chain connects TRBV10-3 to TRBJ2-7; 11 positions agree with TRBD2. CDR1 ENHRY and CDR2 SYGVKD come from the germline V gene. V shed 6 bases and J 0 bases; nucleotides not matched to a gene: 4. This CDR3 comprises 15 residues. The CDR3 DNA follows: TGTGCCATCAGGGCTAGCGGGAGGAGCTCCTACGAGCAGTACTTC. It codes for CAIRASGRSSYEQYF.

CDR3 sequence (DNA): TGTGCCAGCGGGATTCAGGGGAGCTTCTACGAGCAGTACTTC. It yields the protein CASGIQGSFYEQYF. The chain joins TRBV5-5 to TRBJ2-7; tentative D call: TRBD1 (6 bases). V lost 7 bases to trimming and J lost 3 bases, with 17 bases between them. CDR1 and CDR2 from the germline V gene are SGHKS and YYEKEE (reference sequence). The CDR3 is made up of 14 amino acids.

The V and J genes are TRBV5-1 and TRBJ2-3; TRBD2 matches 10 bases. CDR1 and CDR2 from the germline V gene are SGHRS and YFSETQ. CDR3 length: 16 amino acids. Trimming cost V 1 base and J 0 bases; bases outside gene matches: 2. The CDR3 DNA follows: TGCGCCAGCAGCTTGAGCGGGGGGGCTAGCACAGATACGCAGTATTTT. Residues: CASSLSGGASTDTQYF. Based on the CDR3 plus reference TRBV5-1 and TRBJ2-3, the full variable domain is KAGVTQTPRYLIKTRGQQVTLSCSPISGHRSVSWYQQTPGQGLQFLFEYFSETQRNKGNFPGRFSGRQFSNSRSEMNVSTLELGDSALYLCASSLSGGASTDTQYFGPGTRLTVL.

V is TRBV10-3 and J is TRBJ1-1, with 10 positions matching TRBD1. This CDR3 has 16 residues. The junction had 16 bases not matched to a gene; V was cut back by 6 bases and J by 9 bases. CDR1 is ENHRY and CDR2 is SYGVKD in the germline V gene. The CDR3 sequence is CAISFDRGQADSQAFF. The CDR3 DNA follows: TGTGCCATCAGCTTTGACAGGGGGCAGGCGGATAGTCAAGCTTTCTTT.

V gene TRBV5-1 combines with J gene TRBJ1-4; D unresolved. Germline V gives CDR1 SGHRS, CDR2 YFSETQ. V was pared by 4 bases and J by 0 bases, with 4 bases between. CDR3 length: 13 amino acids. The DNA for the CDR3 is TGCGCCAGCAGCCTTCCAACTAATGAAAAACTGTTTTTT. This gives the protein CASSLPTNEKLFF.

The J gene is TRBJ1-5, the V gene TRBV5-8, with TRBD1 as a possible D gene (6 bases). V was trimmed by 5 bases and J by 6 bases, leaving 15 bases between them. Germline loops: CDR1 SGHTS, CDR2 YDEGEE. CDR3 length: 14 residues. The CDR3 is CASRTAGGPQPQHF. In nucleotides, the CDR3 is TGTGCCAGCAGGACGGCGGGGGGCCCTCAGCCCCAGCATTTT.

In its sample, this clone was seen a few times. The chain uses TRBV9 and TRBJ2-2; a weak D match, TRBD2 (6 bases). V shed 4 bases and J shed 3 bases, with 10 bases lying between them. CDR3 length: 14 residues. Germline values: CDR1 SGDLS, CDR2 YYNGEE. The DNA for the CDR3 is TGTGCCAGCAGCCGGGACTCCCACACCGGGGAGCTGTTTTTT. Amino acids: CASSRDSHTGELFF. Variable domain in full (rest from reference TRBV9 and TRBJ2-2): DSGVTQTPKHLITATGQRVTLRCSPRSGDLSVYWYQQSLDQGLQFLIQYYNGEERAKGNILERFSAQQFPDLHSELNLSSLELGDSALYFCASSRDSHTGELFFGEGSRLTVL.

The gene calls are TRBV4-3 and TRBJ2-3; 10 nucleotides match TRBD2. Germline V lookup: CDR1 LGHNA, CDR2 YSLEER. V was pared by 0 bases and J by 3 bases, with 6 bases of the junction left unmatched. The CDR3 extends over 17 amino acids. The CDR3 spells CASSQDLAGVLTDTQYF. DNA of the CDR3: TGCGCCAGCAGCCAAGATCTAGCGGGAGTCCTAACAGATACGCAGTATTTT.

The V call is TRBV10-3, the J call TRBJ1-6, with TRBD1 matching 7 bases. Germline lookup yields CDR1 ENHRY and CDR2 SYGVKD. Unmatched junction bases numbered 6, after V lost 3 bases and J lost 7 bases. The CDR3 is 15 amino acids. In DNA, the CDR3 is TGTGCCATCAGTGAACCGGGACAGAGGAATTCACCCCTCCACTTT. Translation gives CAISEPGQRNSPLHF.

CDR3 in DNA: TGCGCCAGCAGCCAAGATCCACAGGGACCACTCAACTCTGGAAACACCATATATTTT. Encoded protein: CASSQDPQGPLNSGNTIYF. V usage is TRBV4-3 and J usage is TRBJ1-3, with D possibly matching TRBD1 (6 bases). Looked up from germline, CDR1 is LGHNA and CDR2 is YSLEER. This CDR3 contains 19 residues. Trimming removed 0 bases from V and 0 bases from J, with 18 bases in between.

The J gene is TRBJ1-2, the V gene TRBV10-3; D uncertain. The length of the CDR3 is 13 residues. The germline gives CDR1 ENHRY, CDR2 SYGVKD. The V end lost 3 bases, the J end lost 3 bases, and 8 bases lay between the germline ends. In DNA form, the CDR3 reads TGTGCCATCAGTGACGGGGAGGACTATGGCTACACCTTC. The encoded protein is CAISDGEDYGYTF.